Sequencing of this T cell receptor (beta chain) was carried out in a study of shared clonotypes between healthy human individuals. Germline lookup yields CDR1 MGHRA and CDR2 YSYEKL. The CDR3 is 13 residues long. V was shortened by 4 bases and J by 8 bases, with 14 bases between the two germline ends. Once extracted for a subset, genomic DNA was divided evenly among several immunoSEQ plates. Profiling relied on immunoSEQ multiplex PCR, and the TCRdb table lists in-frame clones only, not all of them. The sample lists about 380,000 clones, approximately 97% occurring once. Study-wide results and limits: Sequencing depth was predicted to influence how clonotypes are shared among donors.

In the case of this clone: What it binds is not known.

This TCR was recovered from a man aged 30 to 45 in good health. The source material was memory CD8+ T cells sorted from blood. Stated subset: CD45RO+ cells pooled with CCR7-negative TemRA cells. V is TRBV4-1 and J is TRBJ1-2; D gene unclear. This CDR3 reads CASSLRPARGYTF. Here the CDR3 DNA reads TGCGCCAGCAGCCTTAGACCGGCTCGGGGCTACACCTTC.